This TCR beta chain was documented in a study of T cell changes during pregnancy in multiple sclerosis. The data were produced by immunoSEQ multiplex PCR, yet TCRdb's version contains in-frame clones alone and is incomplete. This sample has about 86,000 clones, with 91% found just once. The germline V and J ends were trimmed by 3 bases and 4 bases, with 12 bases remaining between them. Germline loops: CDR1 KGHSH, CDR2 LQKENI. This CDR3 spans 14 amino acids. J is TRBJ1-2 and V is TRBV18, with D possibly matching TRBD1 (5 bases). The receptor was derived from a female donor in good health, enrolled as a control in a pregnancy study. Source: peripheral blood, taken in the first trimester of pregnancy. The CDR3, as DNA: TGTGCCAGCTCACCGACGACAGACCCCTATGGCTACACCTTC. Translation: CASSPTTDPYGYTF.